Shown below are 10 T cell receptor beta chains from a single sample sequenced in a study of T cell responses to AZD1222 COVID-19 vaccine. Libraries were prepared by immunoSEQ multiplex PCR; TCRdb keeps only in-frame clonotypes and omits some of them. The sample consists of roughly 97,000 clones, roughly nine tenths of them appearing once. The starting material was peripheral blood, obtained 28 days after the second dose of the MenACWY control vaccine. The origin of the receptors is an adult who received the MenACWY meningococcal vaccine as a control.

The chain joins TRBV3-1 (or the pseudogene TRBV3-2) to TRBJ1-2; no definite D call. The CDR3 is 13 residues long. Germline CDR1 reads LGHDT; CDR2 reads YNNKEL (reference sequence). The V end lost 6 bases, the J end lost 6 bases, and 14 bases lay between the germline ends. As DNA, the CDR3 is TGTGCCAGCAGTTTAAATATGGGCCATGGCTACACCTTC. It translates to CASSLNMGHGYTF.

This chain connects TRBV10-1 to TRBJ1-3; TRBD1 matches at 7 bases. CDR3 length: 16 amino acids. CDR1 and CDR2 (germline): WNHNN, SYGVQD (reference sequence). The V gene end was trimmed by 7 bases and the J gene end by 0 bases; junction bases not matched to a gene: 9. Written as DNA, the CDR3 is TGCGCCAGCATTCAGGGGGGTCTCCACTCTGGAAACACCATATATTTT. It is translated as CASIQGGLHSGNTIYF.

This chain joins TRBV19 and TRBJ2-1, with D possibly TRBD1 on 6 matching bases. The ends were cut back, 5 bases at V and 8 bases at J, with 13 bases in the middle. The CDR3 has 13 amino acids. CDR1 is LNHDA, CDR2 SQIVND, per germline (reference sequence). The CDR3 coding sequence is TGTGCCAGTAGTTCGCAGGGGTTGGATGAGCAGTTCTTC. Translated, it gives CASSSQGLDEQFF.

This chain connects TRBV28 to TRBJ1-1; D possibly corresponds to TRBD1 (6 bases). Germline V lookup: CDR1 MDHEN, CDR2 SYDVKM. Trimming removed 7 bases from V and 11 bases from J, with 26 bases in between. This CDR3 contains 15 residues. The CDR3 DNA reads as TGTGCCAGCACCTTCGCCGGACAGCCCATCCGAGTGGCTTTCTTT. Protein sequence: CASTFAGQPIRVAFF.

The V call is TRBV7-3, the J call TRBJ1-6; D not certain. Germline V lookup: CDR1 SGHTA, CDR2 FQGTGA. The V end was cut by 0 bases, the J end by 9 bases, with 6 bases between. The CDR3 consists of 13 residues. CDR3: CASSLTPGSPLHF. Written as DNA, the CDR3 is TGTGCCAGCAGCTTAACTCCGGGTTCACCCCTCCACTTT.

The J gene is TRBJ2-7, the V gene TRBV7-8, with 9 bases aligning to TRBD1. J gave up 9 bases and V 0 bases, and 9 bases lay outside the gene matches. The CDR3 covers 15 residues. Germline V gene data show CDR1 as SGHVS and CDR2 as FQNEAQ. CDR3: CASSLAGTGRRGQYF. Here the CDR3 DNA reads TGTGCCAGCAGCTTAGCCGGGACAGGGCGCCGCGGGCAGTACTTC.

The chain combines TRBV7-2 with TRBJ1-6; maybe TRBD1 (5 bases). Germline V CDR1 and CDR2: SGHTA, FQGNSA. This CDR3 contains 16 residues. Trimming cost V 5 bases and J 6 bases, with 17 bases left between them. The CDR3 DNA reads TGTGCCAGCAGCCCCCGGCTGGCGGGACCTAATTCACCCCTCCACTTT. It translates to CASSPRLAGPNSPLHF.

Only one count was recorded for this clone. The gene calls are TRBV6-5 and TRBJ1-4; TRBD1 agrees at 7 bases. CDR1 and CDR2 from the germline V gene are MNHEY and SVGAGI. Losses at the gene ends were 6 bases for V and 7 bases for J; bases not matched to a gene: 8. CDR3 length: 14 residues. The CDR3 DNA follows: TGTGCCAGCAGCACGCAGGGGGACGGTGAAAAACTGTTTTTT. Translation gives CASSTQGDGEKLFF.

The chain links TRBV3-1 (or the pseudogene TRBV3-2) to TRBJ1-1, with a possible D match to TRBD1 (5 bases). Trimming took off 1 base at V and 7 bases at J, with 10 bases between the two ends. This CDR3 region has 13 residues. CDR1 and CDR2 (germline): LGHDT, YNNKEL (reference sequence). This CDR3 reads CASSQVLGGEAFF. CDR3 nucleotide sequence: TGTGCCAGCAGCCAAGTTTTGGGGGGTGAAGCTTTCTTT.

The chain links TRBV7-8 to TRBJ2-7, with 7 bases identical to TRBD1. V lost 2 bases to trimming and J lost 4 bases; unmatched junction nucleotides: 5. Germline-derived CDR1 and CDR2 are SGHVS and FQNEAQ. The CDR3 has 14 amino acids. The CDR3 here is CASSLSGQLYEQYF. The CDR3 DNA follows: TGTGCCAGCAGCTTATCGGGACAGCTATACGAGCAGTACTTC.